This TCR beta chain was found in a study of Ad26.COV2.S vaccination and SARS-CoV-2 variants. Across the study: Donor was assigned to the Ad26.COV2.S arm of trial COV1001.

The study's findings and limits: Measurement of non-spike TCR breadth gave similar results in vaccine and placebo recipients. It was vaccine recipients, not placebo recipients, who had the higher spike-specific TCR breadth.

Trimming took 5 bases from V and 5 from J, leaving 25 bases between them. The CDR3 runs to 19 residues. Germline lookup yields CDR1 SEHNR and CDR2 FQNEAQ (reference sequence). Described treatment: about 20 received Ad26.COV2.S at low or high dose, single or two shots; five or six received placebo; per-sample allocation not given. Vaccine and placebo recipients were sampled on day 63 after the first injection. It was an adult aged 18-55 years in Boston who was the donor. With respect to this clone: Antigen: not known.

Profiling relied on immunoSEQ multiplex PCR, and the TCRdb table lists in-frame clones only, not all of them. Among about 350,000 clones, around 88% were seen once, and the ten largest hold about 11%. The chain has TRBV7-9 and TRBJ1-6; no definite D call. The origin of this receptor is a person between 18 and 59 years old who received the Ad26.COV2.S COVID-19 vaccine or a placebo. The sequencing used peripheral blood, collected in a trial of Ad26.COV2.S vaccine versus placebo. CDR3 sequence: CASSPGMRHASTDNSPLHF. The CDR3 nucleotides are TGTGCCAGCAGCCCCGGTATGCGACATGCCTCTACCGATAATTCACCCCTCCACTTT.